This TCR beta chain appears in the sequencing data of a study of shared clonotypes between healthy human individuals. As to this clone: The antigen is undetermined.

The repertoire was sequenced with immunoSEQ multiplex PCR; TCRdb's copy has only in-frame clones and lacks some. The sample gives a few hundred thousand clones, just over 75% of which show up once; about 12% is in the top ten. Donors, without exception, were Caucasian adults residing in Nashville, Tennessee. V was clipped by 3 bases and J by 5 bases, with 17 bases between them. From germline, CDR1 is SGHNT and CDR2 YYREEE (reference sequence). The CDR3 has 15 residues. The study's findings and limits: Represented genetic and exposure-history diversity was restricted by having few donors. Only blood was sampled, and tissue TCR repertoires likely differ from blood ones.

The chain links TRBV5-4 to TRBJ2-5; a possible D gene is TRBD1 (8 bases). The source is a woman between 40 and 50 years old in good health. Some clones in this sample may be carry-over from other donors' samples. Sequencing was performed on PBMCs. CDR3 sequence: CASSSGGQGDETQYF. The CDR3 DNA is TGTGCCAGCAGCTCGGGAGGACAGGGAGATGAGACCCAGTACTTC.